What follows are 26 T cell receptor beta chains derived from one specimen sequenced in a study of monozygotic twins with inflammatory bowel disease. TCRdb reprocessed the 5' RACE reads, with one entry per CDR3 protein and no DNA. This specimen shows about 450,000 distinct CDR3 sequences; the ten leading clones hold about 2.4%. Material for sequencing was blood. All receptors come from a human donor with ulcerative colitis or Crohn's disease, or a healthy co-twin of an affected twin (not recorded which).

The chain recombines TRBV18 with TRBJ2-3. The CDR3 totals 15 residues. Looked up from germline, CDR1 is KGHSH and CDR2 is LQKENI. This CDR3 reads CASSPPTTTTDTQYF. Variable domain in full (rest from reference TRBV18 and TRBJ2-3): NAGVMQNPRHLVRRRGQEARLRCSPMKGHSHVYWYRQLPEEGLKFMVYLQKENIIDESGMPKERFSAEFPKEGPSILRIQQVVRGDSAAYFCASSPPTTTTDTQYFGPGTRLTVL.

The chain links TRBV20-1 to TRBJ1-1. The length of the CDR3 is 15 residues. Germline V gene data show CDR1 as DFQATT and CDR2 as SNEGSKA (reference sequence). Here the CDR3 reads CSARDLLNMNTEAFF.

J is TRBJ2-1 and V is TRBV7-9; the D gene TCRdb calls, TRBD1, cannot be checked with no DNA. Germline CDR1 and CDR2: SEHNR and FQNEAQ (reference sequence). This CDR3 has 16 residues. Here the CDR3 reads CASTHDMGRTYNEQFF.

CDR3 region: CASSELGAYNEQFF. This chain connects TRBV6-1 to TRBJ2-1. The CDR3 runs 14 residues. Germline-derived CDR1 and CDR2 are MNHNS and SASEGT.

The J gene is TRBJ2-3, the V gene TRBV29-1. CDR1 is SQVTM and CDR2 is ANQGSEA in the germline V gene. This CDR3 comprises 14 residues. CDR3 sequence reads: CSVESTESVDTQYF.

The chain combines TRBV14 with TRBJ2-7; as DNA is missing, the TRBD1 call by TCRdb cannot be tested. CDR3 length: 15 amino acids. Germline V lookup: CDR1 SGHDN, CDR2 FVKESK. The CDR3 protein is CASSHRGHNSYEQYF.

This rearrangement joins TRBV3-1 to TRBJ2-3; TCRdb outputs TRBD2, but without DNA this stays unchecked. Germline V CDR1 and CDR2: LGHDT, YNNKEL (reference sequence). This CDR3 spans 15 amino acids. The CDR3 loop reads CASSPGLADTDTQYF.

This chain joins TRBV4-2 and TRBJ2-3. The germline CDR1 and CDR2 sequences are LGHNA and YNFKEQ. This CDR3 spans 12 amino acids. CDR3 protein: CASSRSPDTQYF.

V and J are TRBV6-1 and TRBJ2-7; the D call from TCRdb, TRBD1, cannot be confirmed without DNA. In germline, CDR1 is MNHNS, CDR2 SASEGT. CDR3 size: 12 residues. The CDR3 sequence is CASRGTGYEQYF.

The V gene is TRBV20-1, the J gene TRBJ2-3; the TCRdb call, TRBD1, lacks DNA for checking. The CDR3 extends over 14 amino acids. In germline, CDR1 is DFQATT, CDR2 SNEGSKA (reference sequence). The CDR3 loop reads CSADRGDTTDTQYF.

The J gene is TRBJ1-1, the V gene TRBV29-1; TCRdb gives TRBD1 as the D gene, but with no DNA this cannot be confirmed. Germline CDR1 is SQVTM and CDR2 is ANQGSEA. The CDR3 has 14 amino acids. CDR3 residues: CSVRVGAHNTEAFF.

The chain links TRBV7-9 to TRBJ1-1. Germline CDR1 SEHNR, CDR2 FQNEAQ (reference sequence). The CDR3 consists of 14 residues. The CDR3 spells CASSQAELAAEAFF.

The chain uses TRBV20-1 and TRBJ2-1. This CDR3 is built from 15 residues. Germline V gives CDR1 DFQATT, CDR2 SNEGSKA (reference sequence). CDR3 protein: CSARDGAFSYNEQFF.

The chain joins TRBV7-3 to TRBJ2-1; TCRdb gives TRBD2 as the D gene, but with no DNA this cannot be confirmed. The CDR3 length is 16 residues. Per the germline V gene, CDR1 is SGHTA and CDR2 is FQGTGA. CDR3 protein: CASSVLAGGNYNEQFF.

V and J are TRBV29-1 and TRBJ2-5; absent DNA, TCRdb's TRBD1 call cannot be checked. Germline lookup yields CDR1 SQVTM and CDR2 ANQGSEA. The CDR3 is 13 amino acids. This CDR3 reads CSVESGLSETQYF.

CDR3 residues: CASSLAPGGGGHEQYF. V and J are TRBV11-1 and TRBJ2-7; as DNA is missing, the TRBD1 call by TCRdb cannot be tested. Looked up from germline, CDR1 is SGHAT and CDR2 is FQDESV (reference sequence). The CDR3 sequence is 16 residues long.

The gene calls are TRBV6-2 or TRBV6-3 and TRBJ2-1; the D call from TCRdb, TRBD1, cannot be confirmed without DNA. The length of the CDR3 is 21 residues. Looked up from germline, CDR1 is MNHEY and CDR2 is SVGEGT. The CDR3 sequence: CASSYSIGAGQVRGAYNEQFF.

The rearrangement uses TRBV5-5 and TRBJ1-6. The CDR3 is made up of 14 amino acids. Germline assignment: CDR1 SGHKS and CDR2 YYEKEE (reference sequence). The CDR3 is CASSLLQYNSPLHF. Full variable domain (remainder filled in from reference TRBV5-5 and TRBJ1-6): DAGVTQSPTHLIKTRGQQVTLRCSPISGHKSVSWYQQVLGQGPQFIFQYYEKEERGRGNFPDRFSARQFPNYSSELNVNALLLGDSALYLCASSLLQYNSPLHFGNGTRLTVT.

This sequence joins TRBV12-3 or TRBV12-4 and TRBJ2-5; the TRBD2 assignment by TCRdb is unverifiable without DNA. This CDR3 has 15 amino acids. The CDR3 loop is CASSYEAGVWETQYF.

The V and J genes are TRBV14 and TRBJ1-1; TCRdb lists TRBD1, though no DNA is available to test this call. Germline CDR1 SGHDN, CDR2 FVKESK. This CDR3 spans 15 amino acids. The CDR3 here is CASSQLLGRDTEAFF.

The chain is built from TRBV24-1 and TRBJ2-3; the D gene TCRdb calls, TRBD2, cannot be checked with no DNA. CDR1 is KGHDR, CDR2 SFDVKD, per germline. There are 17 residues in the CDR3. Here the CDR3 reads CATSGSSPGRPADTQYF.

The chain couples TRBV18 to TRBJ2-1; TCRdb proposes TRBD2, but this gene call is untestable without DNA. Looked up from germline, CDR1 is KGHSH and CDR2 is LQKENI. This CDR3 has 13 amino acids. CDR3 sequence reads: CASSPGLAAGQFF. Supplemented by reference TRBV18 and TRBJ2-1, the full variable domain reads NAGVMQNPRHLVRRRGQEARLRCSPMKGHSHVYWYRQLPEEGLKFMVYLQKENIIDESGMPKERFSAEFPKEGPSILRIQQVVRGDSAAYFCASSPGLAAGQFFGPGTRLTVL.

The chain links TRBV7-3 to TRBJ2-2. Germline V gives CDR1 SGHTA, CDR2 FQGTGA. This CDR3 comprises 16 residues. Here the CDR3 reads CASSLNRQINTGELFF.

The chain combines TRBV2 with TRBJ2-7; TCRdb's D call, TRBD1, is unchecked because there is no DNA. The CDR3 loop spans 13 amino acids. Per germline, CDR1 SNHLY and CDR2 FYNNEI. Here the CDR3 reads CATQRGASGEQYF.

Here the CDR3 reads CASSSPIGTGYEQYF. The chain is built from TRBV12-3 or TRBV12-4 and TRBJ2-7; TCRdb's D gene call, TRBD1, goes unchecked for lack of DNA. This CDR3 region has 15 residues.

CDR3 sequence: CASSYDRKTYNEQFF. The chain combines TRBV4-1 with TRBJ2-1; TCRdb designates TRBD1, a call that cannot be tested without DNA. The CDR3 extends over 15 amino acids. Germline values: CDR1 MGHRA, CDR2 YSYEKL.